This entry concerns a single T cell receptor (beta chain). Its antigen is undetermined. Measured with immunoSEQ multiplex PCR; TCRdb has only the in-frame clones, and not every one. Of roughly 80,000 clones in the sample, 92% were seen once. Germline trimming cut 5 bases from V and 4 bases from J; bases unmatched to any gene: 11. Germline CDR1 is SEHNR and CDR2 is FQNEAQ (reference sequence). This CDR3 has 17 residues. The data stem from a study of resident and recirculating memory T cells in vitiligo. Study outcomes and limitations: No unique dominant TCR clone was found in vitiligo lesions. Different lesions suggested infiltration by different T cell clones.

Patients had to be free of confetti depigmentation, indicating active vitiligo. Patients had received no treatment within the previous three months. This sequence joins TRBV7-9 and TRBJ2-3; TRBD2 agrees at 11 bases. Sequences were obtained from blood. The origin of this receptor is a male donor with vitiligo. The CDR3 DNA is TGTGCCAGCAGCCTAACCACTAGCGGGAGTGTTTCAGATACGCAGTATTTT. This codes for CASSLTTSGSVSDTQYF.